These 8 T cell receptor beta chains were sequenced from one sample in a study of T cells after yellow fever vaccination. TCRdb used MiXCR to reprocess the 5' RACE reads, holding one entry per CDR3 protein. The sample records 500,000 to 650,000 distinct CDR3 sequences, less than 20% being singletons. The source material was PBMCs, sampled about 5 days after the first yellow fever vaccination. All receptors come from a man younger than 35 who received the YFV17D yellow fever vaccine.

The chain combines TRBV27 with TRBJ1-5; 8 bases line up with TRBD1. J gave up 6 bases and V 6 bases, and 7 bases lay outside the gene matches. The germline V gene encodes CDR1 MNHEY and CDR2 SMNVEV (reference sequence). The CDR3 is 14 residues long. DNA of the CDR3: TGTGCCAGCAGGTCCGCAGGGACAGGTCAGCCCCAGCATTTT. Translated: CASRSAGTGQPQHF.

The sample holds a few counts of this clonotype. The J gene is TRBJ1-5, the V gene TRBV6-1; D call uncertain. CDR3 length: 15 residues. The germline gives CDR1 MNHNS, CDR2 SASEGT. Trimming removed 5 bases at V and 5 bases at J, with 16 bases between. The CDR3 spells CASSRSDPIDQPQHF. Here the CDR3 DNA reads TGTGCCAGCAGTCGATCCGATCCGATCGATCAGCCCCAGCATTTT.

The rearrangement links TRBV11-2 to TRBJ2-5; 8 bases align to TRBD1. There are 14 residues in the CDR3. Germline CDR1 SGHAT, CDR2 FQNNGV. Trimming cost V 4 bases and J 5 bases; bases outside gene matches: 6. The DNA of the CDR3 is TGTGCCAGCAGCTCTCGACAGGGGAGGGAGACCCAGTACTTC. This encodes CASSSRQGRETQYF.

This chain uses TRBV7-8 with TRBJ1-2; perhaps TRBD1 as D (5 bases). The CDR3 is 15 residues long. Trimming shortened V by 3 bases and J by 5 bases, and 16 bases separated the two germline ends. In germline, CDR1 is SGHVS, CDR2 FQNEAQ. CDR3 sequence: CASSFEGTGFYGYTF. The CDR3 bases are TGTGCCAGCAGCTTCGAGGGGACGGGTTTTTATGGCTACACCTTC.

This clonotype was seen a handful of times. The chain uses TRBV7-2 and TRBJ2-3; tentatively, D is TRBD1 (6 bases). This CDR3 region has 14 residues. From germline, CDR1 is SGHTA and CDR2 FQGNSA. Between the trimmed V and J ends, which lost 3 bases and 8 bases, there was a span of 15 bases. The DNA for the CDR3 is TGTGCCAGCAGCTTTCCGGGACACCGATCTACGCAGTATTTT. It is translated as CASSFPGHRSTQYF. Supplemented by reference TRBV7-2 and TRBJ2-3, the full variable domain reads GAGVSQSPSNKVTEKGKDVELRCDPISGHTALYWYRQSLGQGLEFLIYFQGNSAPDKSGLPSDRFSAERTGGSVSTLTIQRTQQEDSAVYLCASSFPGHRSTQYFGPGTRLTVL.

The V and J genes are TRBV10-1 and TRBJ1-2; tentatively, D is TRBD1 (5 bases). V lost 5 bases to trimming and J lost 4 bases, with 23 bases between them. The CDR3 is 17 amino acids. Germline CDR1 is WNHNN and CDR2 is SYGVQD (reference sequence). The CDR3 is CASSQYSGPFGIYGYTF. In nucleotides, the CDR3 is TGCGCCAGCAGTCAATATTCAGGGCCCTTCGGGATCTATGGCTACACCTTC.

On this clonotype itself: As the CDR3 is not closed by the conserved phenylalanine or tryptophan, this likely results from a read error. The chain combines TRBV14 with TRBJ2-3, with 7 bases fitting TRBD2. The CDR3 contains 16 residues. Looked up from germline, CDR1 is SGHDN and CDR2 is FVKESK. Unmatched junction bases numbered 7, after V lost 2 bases and J lost 2 bases. Written as DNA, the CDR3 is TGTGCCAGCAGCCAATGGGCTAGCGGTTACACAGATACGCAGTATCTT. Protein sequence: CASSQWASGYTDTQYL.

There are a few counts of this clonotype. The chain couples TRBV4-1 to TRBJ1-2; TRBD1 might be the D (5 bases). The CDR3 loop spans 14 amino acids. Between the trimmed V and J ends, which lost 0 bases and 8 bases, there was a span of 13 bases. The germline CDR1 and CDR2 sequences are MGHRA and YSYEKL. CDR3 sequence: CASSQEGGGRGYTF. The CDR3 DNA sequence: TGCGCCAGCAGCCAAGAAGGTGGGGGTAGAGGCTACACCTTC.